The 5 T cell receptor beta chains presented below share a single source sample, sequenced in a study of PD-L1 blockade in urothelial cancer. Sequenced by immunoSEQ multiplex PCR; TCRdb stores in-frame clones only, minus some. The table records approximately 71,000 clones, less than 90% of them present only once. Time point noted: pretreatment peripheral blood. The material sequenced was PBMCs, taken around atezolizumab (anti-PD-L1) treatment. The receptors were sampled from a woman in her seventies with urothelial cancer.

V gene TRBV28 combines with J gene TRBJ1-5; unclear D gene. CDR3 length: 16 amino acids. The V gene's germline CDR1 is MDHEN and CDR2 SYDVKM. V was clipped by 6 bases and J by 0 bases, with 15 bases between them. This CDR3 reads CASSLDAGISNQPQHF. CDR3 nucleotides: TGTGCCAGCAGCCTAGACGCGGGTATTAGCAATCAGCCCCAGCATTTT.

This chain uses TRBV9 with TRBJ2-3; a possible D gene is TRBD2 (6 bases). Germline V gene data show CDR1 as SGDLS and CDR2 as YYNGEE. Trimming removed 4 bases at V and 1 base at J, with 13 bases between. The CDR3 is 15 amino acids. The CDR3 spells CASSPDGGGTDTQYF. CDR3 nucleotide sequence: TGTGCCAGCAGCCCCGACGGGGGAGGCACAGATACGCAGTATTTT.

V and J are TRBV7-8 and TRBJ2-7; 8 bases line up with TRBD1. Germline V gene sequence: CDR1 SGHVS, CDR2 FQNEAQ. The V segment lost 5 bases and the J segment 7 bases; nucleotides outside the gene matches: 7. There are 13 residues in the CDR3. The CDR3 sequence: CASSTDRGREQYF. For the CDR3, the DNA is TGTGCCAGCAGCACCGACAGGGGTAGGGAGCAGTACTTC.

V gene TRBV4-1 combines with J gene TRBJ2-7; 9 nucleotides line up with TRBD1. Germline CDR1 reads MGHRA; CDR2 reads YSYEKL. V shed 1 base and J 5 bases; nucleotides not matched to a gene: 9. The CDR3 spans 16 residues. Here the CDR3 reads CASSQAAPGQGNEQYF. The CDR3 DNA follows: TGCGCCAGCAGCCAAGCGGCCCCGGGACAGGGAAACGAGCAGTACTTC.

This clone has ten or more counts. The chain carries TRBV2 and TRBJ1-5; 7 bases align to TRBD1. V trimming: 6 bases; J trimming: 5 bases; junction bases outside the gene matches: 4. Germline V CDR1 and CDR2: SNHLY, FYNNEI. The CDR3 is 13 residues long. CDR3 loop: CASRETGYQPQHF. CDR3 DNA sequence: TGTGCCAGCAGGGAGACAGGGTATCAGCCCCAGCATTTT.